This TCR beta chain stems from a study of cytomegalovirus exposure and HLA in healthy donors. The CDR3 runs 15 residues. Trimming took 2 bases from V and 1 from J, leaving 11 bases between them. CDR1 KGHSH and CDR2 LQKENI come from the germline V gene. This PCR relied on a set of 60 Vbeta primers and 13 Jbeta primers. Produced via immunoSEQ multiplex PCR; TCRdb's table is partial and in-frame only. Of around 75,000 clones in the sample, approximately 80% were seen once. A word on this clone: Antigen: not known.

Study-level findings and limits: Exclusion as indistinguishable affected some V segments, including TRBV6-2 and TRBV6-3.

The chain is built from TRBV18 and TRBJ1-1; D gene ambiguous. Sequencing was performed on PBMCs. The sequence came from a man in his forties in good health and CMV-seronegative. CDR3 bases: TGTGCCAGCTCACCAACTCAGGCGTCGAACACTGAAGCTTTCTTT. It encodes CASSPTQASNTEAFF.